This TCR beta chain originates from a study of radiation and T cells in renal cell carcinoma. Study-level information: Nephrectomy followed 15 Gy stereotactic body radiation by 4 weeks.

General observations from the study: From baseline, blood top tumor clonotypes peaked at 2 weeks post-radiation.

This CDR3 is 14 amino acids long. Germline V gene sequence: CDR1 SEHNR, CDR2 FQNEAQ (reference sequence). V shed 5 bases and J 5 bases; nucleotides not matched to a gene: 9. Time point in this sample: baseline pretreatment blood. The treatment is: 15 Gy SBRT to primary tumor, nephrectomy 4 weeks later. Blood was sampled at baseline, 2 weeks and 4 weeks after SBRT. Clones were read by immunoSEQ multiplex PCR, and TCRdb kept only the in-frame ones, dropping some. The table shows some 150,000 clones, with around 78% occurring only once. With regard to this clone: Its target is not known.

The chain recombines TRBV7-9 with TRBJ2-7, with TRBD2 matching 7 bases. The sample consisted of blood, taken from a patient whose treatment included radiotherapy and nephrectomy. This sequence originates from a woman in her forties or fifties with renal cell carcinoma. Here the CDR3 reads CASSLAIAGDEQYF. In DNA form, the CDR3 reads TGTGCCAGCAGCCTGGCTATCGCGGGAGACGAGCAGTACTTC.